One sample yielded the 21 T cell receptor beta chains listed below, sequenced in a study of blood T cells in healthy people across ages. With a J-beta primer mix and a sample-barcoded 5' primer, a second PCR ran about 6 to 11 cycles. A single record per CDR3 protein comes from TCRdb applying MiXCR to the 5' RACE reads. This table has roughly 800,000 distinct CDR3 sequences, roughly 53% appearing once. Sequencing input: blood. These TCRs come from a man aged 80 or over in good health.

This clonotype was counted only a few times. V usage is TRBV2 and J usage is TRBJ2-7; 12 nucleotides agree with TRBD2. V lost 9 bases to trimming and J lost 2 bases; unmatched junction nucleotides: 2. The germline V gene has CDR1 SNHLY and CDR2 FYNNEI. This CDR3 comprises 13 residues. The CDR3 DNA reads TGTGCCAGTTGGACTAGCGGGGCCTACGAGCAGTACTTC. Translating it yields CASWTSGAYEQYF.

J is TRBJ2-7 and V is TRBV5-1; TRBD1 agrees at 9 bases. CDR1 is SGHRS, CDR2 YFSETQ, per germline. Trimming cost V 4 bases and J 9 bases; bases outside gene matches: 8. This CDR3 contains 13 residues. CDR3 in DNA: TGCGCCAGCAGCCAAGGACAGGGGACCGTGCAGTACTTC. Residues: CASSQGQGTVQYF. Full variable domain (missing parts from reference TRBV5-1 and TRBJ2-7): KAGVTQTPRYLIKTRGQQVTLSCSPISGHRSVSWYQQTPGQGLQFLFEYFSETQRNKGNFPGRFSGRQFSNSRSEMNVSTLELGDSALYLCASSQGQGTVQYFGPGTRLTVT.

This sequence joins TRBV20-1 and TRBJ2-3; TRBD2 aligns across 10 bases. Germline CDR1 DFQATT, CDR2 SNEGSKA (reference sequence). V shed 1 base and J 2 bases; nucleotides not matched to a gene: 6. The CDR3 is made up of 16 amino acids. The CDR3 DNA reads as TGCAGTGCTAGAGGCCTAGCGGGAGTCTCCACAGATACGCAGTATTTT. Residues: CSARGLAGVSTDTQYF.

The chain carries TRBV7-6 and TRBJ2-6, with a possible D match to TRBD1 (6 bases). V was pared by 5 bases and J by 4 bases, with 15 bases between. This CDR3 region has 16 residues. The germline V gene encodes CDR1 SGHVS and CDR2 FNYEAQ. This CDR3 reads CASSPGTRSGANVLTF. The DNA for the CDR3 is TGTGCCAGCAGCCCCGGGACAAGGTCCGGGGCCAACGTCCTGACTTTC.

V gene TRBV6-2 or TRBV6-3 combines with J gene TRBJ2-2; D gene uncertain. Trimming removed 6 bases from V and 2 bases from J, with 4 bases in between. The CDR3 is made up of 12 amino acids. Germline lookup yields CDR1 MNHEY and CDR2 SVGEGT. The CDR3 DNA reads TGTGCCAGCAGACATAACACCGGGGAGCTGTTTTTT. Protein: CASRHNTGELFF.

In the case of this clonotype: Mismatch with germline at one junction end may stem from a read error. The CDR3 bases are TGTGCCATCAGTTCGGGACAATCGACCGAGCAGTGCTTC. Translated, it gives CAISSGQSTEQCF. The chain has TRBV10-3 and TRBJ2-7, with D maybe TRBD1 (6 bases). The CDR3 totals 13 residues. CDR1 is ENHRY, CDR2 SYGVKD, per germline.

The J gene is TRBJ1-6, the V gene TRBV12-3 or TRBV12-4; D unclear. Trimming removed 4 bases from V and 7 bases from J, with 2 bases in between. The CDR3 contains 11 residues. CDR3 sequence reads: CASSSNSPLHF. In DNA form, the CDR3 reads TGTGCCAGCAGTTCGAATTCACCCCTCCACTTT.

The count of this clonotype is one. This chain joins TRBV5-1 and TRBJ1-1; D is unclear. CDR3 size: 14 residues. Germline V gives CDR1 SGHRS, CDR2 YFSETQ. Trimming removed 3 bases from V and 1 base from J, with 10 bases in between. In DNA form, the CDR3 reads TGCGCCAGCAGCTCCGGACCGAAGAACACTGAAGCTTTCTTT. It is translated as CASSSGPKNTEAFF.

This chain connects TRBV20-1 to TRBJ2-4, with TRBD1 matching 10 bases. Gene TRBJ2-7 matches the end of the DNA better, so the J call may be wrong. The V gene's germline CDR1 is DFQATT and CDR2 SNEGSKA (reference sequence). The CDR3 loop spans 13 amino acids. Here the CDR3 reads CSAAGTGEVEQYF. In DNA, the CDR3 is TGCAGTGCTGCCGGGACAGGGGAAGTCGAGCAGTACTTC.

The chain employs TRBV29-1 and TRBJ2-3; no clear D. V was shortened by 7 bases and J by 5 bases, with 7 bases between the two germline ends. Germline V lookup: CDR1 SQVTM, CDR2 ANQGSEA. The CDR3 totals 10 residues. The CDR3 sequence is CSGLGDTQYF. The CDR3 bases are TGCAGCGGGTTGGGAGATACGCAGTATTTT.

The genes are TRBV18 and TRBJ2-7; D may match TRBD1 or TRBD2 (5 bases each). V lost 5 bases and J 5 bases, leaving 19 bases between the germline ends. The CDR3 runs to 15 residues. Germline V gene data show CDR1 as KGHSH and CDR2 as LQKENI. CDR3: CASSTYSGALDEQYF. CDR3 nucleotide sequence: TGTGCCAGCTCAACCTATTCCGGGGCCCTCGACGAGCAGTACTTC.

This sequence joins TRBV6-1 and TRBJ1-1; no clear D gene. This CDR3 has 11 residues. Trimming pared 9 bases from V and 5 bases from J, leaving 10 bases between. The germline V gene has CDR1 MNHNS and CDR2 SASEGT. The CDR3 DNA is TGTGCCAGTAACCTGAGGACTGAAGCTTTCTTT. It codes for CASNLRTEAFF.

The V call is TRBV20-1, the J call TRBJ2-5, with 7 bases aligning to TRBD1. This CDR3 has 13 amino acids. CDR1 is DFQATT and CDR2 is SNEGSKA in the germline V gene (reference sequence). The J segment lost 5 bases and the V segment lost 6 bases, leaving 9 bases of the junction unmatched. CDR3 nucleotides: TGCAGTGCGCCACAGGGGCGGACGGAGACCCAGTACTTC. Translation: CSAPQGRTETQYF.

This clonotype turned up a few times. The chain is built from TRBV29-1 and TRBJ1-1, with D uncertain. This CDR3 comprises 14 residues. CDR1 is SQVTM and CDR2 is ANQGSEA in the germline V gene. V lost 1 base and J lost 7, with 16 bases in between. CDR3 amino acids: CSVEVASPRNEAFF. CDR3 nucleotides: TGCAGCGTTGAAGTAGCCAGTCCTAGGAATGAAGCTTTCTTT.

This clonotype was seen more than once but under ten times. The genes are TRBV6-6 and TRBJ2-5, with 11 positions matching TRBD2. V dropped 0 bases and J dropped 6; count of bases not matched to a gene: 9. Germline V CDR1 and CDR2: MNHNY, SVGAGI (reference sequence). The CDR3 length is 17 residues. The CDR3 DNA sequence: TGTGCCAGCAGTTACTCTGGAGTAGCGGGAGGGCCGAAGACCCAGTACTTC. It translates to CASSYSGVAGGPKTQYF.

The V and J genes are TRBV6-5 and TRBJ2-5; 7 bases are a match to TRBD1. The DNA end is more similar to TRBJ2-7, so the J call may be wrong. Germline loops: CDR1 MNHEY, CDR2 SVGAGI. The CDR3 has 13 residues. CDR3 region: CASRGQQAYEQYF. The CDR3 coding sequence is TGTGCCAGCAGGGGACAGCAAGCCTACGAGCAGTACTTC.

This clonotype came up many times. This chain uses TRBV4-3 with TRBJ1-2, with TRBD1 as a possible D gene (5 bases). Germline V gene data show CDR1 as LGHNA and CDR2 as YSLEER. The CDR3 runs to 15 residues. The germline V and J ends were trimmed by 4 bases and 7 bases, with 19 bases remaining between them. The CDR3 DNA is TGCGCCAGCAGCCCTGAAGAAGGCAGGGTAACTGGCTACACCTTC. Its protein product is CASSPEEGRVTGYTF.

The genes are TRBV15 and TRBJ2-7; 10 bases fit TRBD2. Germline V gene sequence: CDR1 LNHNV, CDR2 YYDKDF (reference sequence). This CDR3 contains 17 residues. The J segment lost 1 base and the V segment lost 0 bases, leaving 6 bases of the junction unmatched. The CDR3 reads CATSRDSASGSSYEQYF. In DNA form, the CDR3 reads TGTGCCACCAGCAGAGATTCGGCTAGCGGGAGTTCCTACGAGCAGTACTTC. Full variable domain (rest looked up from reference TRBV15 and TRBJ2-7): DAMVIQNPRYQVTQFGKPVTLSCSQTLNHNVMYWYQQKSSQAPKLLFHYYDKDFNNEADTPDNFQSRRPNTSFCFLDIRSPGLGDTAMYLCATSRDSASGSSYEQYFGPGTRLTVT.

This clonotype was seen more than once but under ten times. The J gene is TRBJ2-7, the V gene TRBV21-1; TRBD1, the table's D call, lacks a check against the DNA. TRBV21-1 represents a pseudogene. The CDR3 totals 14 residues. The CDR3 spells CASRGGGSSYEQYF. The CDR3 DNA reads TGTGCCAGTAGGGGGGGCGGCAGCTCCTACGAGCAGTACTTC.

The chain joins TRBV12-5 to TRBJ2-3; D gene ambiguous. CDR3 size: 14 residues. With 6 bases removed from V and 14 bases from J, the gap between germline ends came to 24 bases. Germline CDR1 reads LGHNT; CDR2 reads FRNRAP. CDR3 residues: CASGPSSGSRYAYF. DNA for the CDR3: TGTGCTAGTGGCCCTTCCTCCGGCAGTCGATACGCGTATTTT.

This clonotype was seen more than once but under ten times. A read error may produce the germline difference seen at one junction end. V gene TRBV6-2 or TRBV6-3 combines with J gene TRBJ1-5, with a tentative D call TRBD1 (6 bases). This CDR3 spans 18 amino acids. CDR1 and CDR2 (germline): MNHEY, SVGEGT. The CDR3 region is CASSYSTIQGYSKQPQHF. The DNA of the CDR3 is TGTGCCAGCAGTTACTCGACTATACAGGGTTATAGCAAGCAGCCCCAGCATTTT.